These 20 T cell receptor beta chains came from one sample sequenced in a study of T cells in Graves' hyperthyroidism and ophthalmopathy. The TCR beta CDR3 regions underwent amplification using RNA transcripts as the source. The HTBI primer set served for first-round RT-PCR of the TCR CDR3. TCRdb processed the multiplex PCR reads anew with MiXCR; each CDR3 protein has one entry. The sample includes 250,000 to 400,000 distinct CDR3 sequences, roughly an eighth of them seen just once. What was sequenced was blood. Receptor source: a woman aged 40 to 49 with Graves' ophthalmopathy.

This clonotype was seen repeatedly, ten times or more. V and J are TRBV6-1 and TRBJ1-5, with 7 bases aligning to TRBD1. CDR1 and CDR2 (germline): MNHNS, SASEGT. J lost 6 bases, V lost 4 bases, and 9 bases had no gene match. This CDR3 has 15 residues. The CDR3 nucleotides read TGTGCCAGCAGTGGAGCACAGGGGACGAGTCAGCCCCAGCATTTT. Amino acids: CASSGAQGTSQPQHF.

A few counts support this clonotype. This may be a read error, as it is one base from a much larger clone. The chain carries TRBV6-1 and TRBJ1-1, with a possible D match to TRBD1 (6 bases). This CDR3 spans 14 amino acids. Looked up from germline, CDR1 is MNHNS and CDR2 is SASEGT. The CDR3 protein is CARSEASPGVEAFF. The CDR3 region has the DNA TGTGCCCGCAGTGAAGCGAGCCCAGGGGTAGAAGCTTTCTTT.

The sample holds a few counts of this clonotype. As DNA, the CDR3 is TGTGCCAGTAGTCCCCGGACCGGAGGGCAGACCCAGTACTTC. This sequence encodes CASSPRTGGQTQYF. This chain uses TRBV19 with TRBJ2-5, with D possibly TRBD2 on 6 matching bases. Germline V gives CDR1 LNHDA, CDR2 SQIVND (reference sequence). There are 14 residues in the CDR3. V was pared by 5 bases and J by 6 bases, with 16 bases between.

This clonotype was observed at least ten times. This chain connects TRBV11-2 to TRBJ2-1, with D perhaps being TRBD1 or TRBD2 (5 bases each). V lost 7 bases and J lost 7, with 11 bases in between. There are 12 residues in the CDR3. Germline CDR1 and CDR2: SGHAT and FQNNGV. The CDR3 loop is CASKSGGNEQFF. The CDR3 DNA follows: TGTGCCAGCAAATCTGGGGGAAATGAGCAGTTCTTC. Combining the CDR3 with reference TRBV11-2 and TRBJ2-1 gives the whole variable domain EAGVAQSPRYKIIEKRQSVAFWCNPISGHATLYWYQQILGQGPKLLIQFQNNGVVDDSQLPKDRFSAERLKGVDSTLKIQPAKLEDSAVYLCASKSGGNEQFFGPGTRLTVL.

This clonotype has just a few counts. The chain is built from TRBV3-1 and TRBJ2-1; 9 nucleotides agree with TRBD1. CDR1 is LGHDT and CDR2 is YNNKEL in the germline V gene (reference sequence). V lost 4 bases and J lost 15; bases outside the gene matches: 7. The CDR3 has 12 residues. CDR3 sequence: CASSLAGTGSFF. CDR3 DNA sequence: TGTGCCAGCAGCCTCGCCGGGACAGGGTCGTTCTTC.

The chain links TRBV12-3 or TRBV12-4 to TRBJ2-7; 9 bases map to TRBD1. The ends lost 7 bases at V and 2 bases at J; junction bases unmatched: 12. The CDR3 has 16 residues. The CDR3 nucleotides are TGTGCCAGCAAGGGTCAACCGGGACAGGGAACCTACGAGCAGTACTTC. Translating it yields CASKGQPGQGTYEQYF.

This clonotype came up many times. This rearrangement joins TRBV11-2 to TRBJ2-4, with D possibly being TRBD2 (6 bases). The CDR3 has 15 amino acids. The V end was cut by 5 bases, the J end by 10 bases, with 21 bases between. Germline assignment: CDR1 SGHAT and CDR2 FQNNGV. CDR3 loop: CASSDSTGEGDIQYF. As DNA, the CDR3 is TGTGCCAGCAGCGATTCGACGGGAGAAGGGGATATTCAGTACTTC.

This clonotype was observed at least ten times. The chain combines TRBV27 with TRBJ2-2; 8 nucleotides agree with TRBD1. CDR1 MNHEY and CDR2 SMNVEV come from the germline V gene (reference sequence). CDR3 length: 14 residues. Germline trimming cut 8 bases from V and 0 bases from J; bases unmatched to any gene: 2. The CDR3 nucleotides read TGTGCCAGCTGGACAGGGACGAACACCGGGGAGCTGTTTTTT. It specifies CASWTGTNTGELFF.

This clonotype was seen just once. The genes are TRBV7-2 and TRBJ1-6; possible D gene TRBD1, 6 bases. CDR3 length: 16 amino acids. V was pared by 4 bases and J by 7 bases, with 17 bases between. The germline CDR1 and CDR2 sequences are SGHTA and FQGNSA. CDR3 sequence reads: CASSSKGTGRNSPLHF. The CDR3 DNA is TGTGCCAGCAGCTCTAAAGGAACAGGGCGAAATTCACCCCTCCACTTT.

This clonotype was seen at least ten times. V gene TRBV20-1 combines with J gene TRBJ2-7, with a weak D call TRBD1 (6 bases). The V end was cut by 5 bases, the J end by 2 bases, with 16 bases between. This CDR3 region has 14 residues. Germline CDR1 and CDR2: DFQATT and SNEGSKA (reference sequence). CDR3 amino acids: CSALQGKRTYEQYF. CDR3 nucleotide sequence: TGCAGTGCTCTACAGGGTAAGAGGACCTACGAGCAGTACTTC.

This clonotype was detected a few times. The V call is TRBV7-9, the J call TRBJ1-6, with 9 bases lining up with TRBD1. The CDR3 totals 15 residues. Germline trimming cut 5 bases from V and 8 bases from J; bases unmatched to any gene: 7. Germline loops: CDR1 SEHNR, CDR2 FQNEAQ (reference sequence). DNA for the CDR3: TGTGCCAGCAGCGGGGACAGGGTTGTGGATTCACCCCTCCACTTT. This translates into CASSGDRVVDSPLHF. The full variable domain, its missing parts supplied by reference TRBV7-9 and TRBJ1-6, is DTGVSQNPRHKITKRGQNVTFRCDPISEHNRLYWYRQTLGQGPEFLTYFQNEAQLEKSRLLSDRFSAERPKGSFSTLEIQRTEQGDSAMYLCASSGDRVVDSPLHFGNGTRLTVT.

Comment on this clonotype: A much larger clonotype is one base distant, so this may be a read error. The rearrangement uses TRBV6-2 or TRBV6-3 and TRBJ1-1; D may be TRBD1 (6 bases). Germline V gene lookup returns CDR1 MNHEY and CDR2 SVGEGT. V was clipped by 2 bases and J by 8 bases, with 12 bases between them. There are 13 residues in the CDR3. CDR3 amino acids: CASSYDGGHEAFF. The CDR3 region has the DNA TGTGCCAGCAGTTACGATGGGGGGCACGAAGCTTTCTTT.

There are many counts of this clonotype. The CDR3 loop is CASGPTLDGSYEQYF. The CDR3 DNA reads TGTGCCAGCGGCCCGACTCTCGATGGTTCCTACGAGCAGTACTTC. The genes are TRBV28 and TRBJ2-7; the D is unclear. Between the trimmed V and J ends, which lost 8 bases and 1 base, there was a span of 18 bases. Germline loops: CDR1 MDHEN, CDR2 SYDVKM. This CDR3 comprises 15 residues. Supplemented by reference TRBV28 and TRBJ2-7, the full variable domain reads DVKVTQSSRYLVKRTGEKVFLECVQDMDHENMFWYRQDPGLGLRLIYFSYDVKMKEKGDIPEGYSVSREKKERFSLILESASTNQTSMYLCASGPTLDGSYEQYFGPGTRLTVT.

The gene calls are TRBV5-1 and TRBJ2-5; TRBD2 matches at 15 bases. CDR3 length: 17 amino acids. CDR1 SGHRS and CDR2 YFSETQ come from the germline V gene. Trimming took 6 bases from V and 1 from J; bases not matched to a gene: 7. CDR3: CASIRGLAGGLQETQYF. For the CDR3, the DNA is TGCGCCAGCATCAGGGGACTAGCGGGGGGCCTCCAAGAGACCCAGTACTTC.

This clonotype was counted only a few times. The chain uses TRBV9 and TRBJ2-1; no clear D gene. Germline V CDR1 and CDR2: SGDLS, YYNGEE. The CDR3 consists of 16 residues. V dropped 3 bases and J dropped 7 bases, with 20 bases sitting between them. CDR3 sequence (DNA): TGTGCCAGCAGCGCAGACCCGGGCTTAAGGTTGAATGAGCAGTTCTTC. This encodes CASSADPGLRLNEQFF. Combining the CDR3 with reference TRBV9 and TRBJ2-1 gives the whole variable domain DSGVTQTPKHLITATGQRVTLRCSPRSGDLSVYWYQQSLDQGLQFLIQYYNGEERAKGNILERFSAQQFPDLHSELNLSSLELGDSALYFCASSADPGLRLNEQFFGPGTRLTVL.

Ten or more counts support this clonotype. The V and J genes are TRBV10-3 and TRBJ1-6; the D gene is possibly TRBD1 (5 bases). This CDR3 has 15 residues. Germline loops: CDR1 ENHRY, CDR2 SYGVKD. Trimming removed 6 bases at V and 7 bases at J, with 16 bases between. For the CDR3, the DNA is TGTGCCATCAGAAAAGGGGAGGACGGAAATTCACCCCTCCACTTT. Protein: CAIRKGEDGNSPLHF.

This clonotype showed up just a few times. A read error may be the cause here, since a much bigger clone is one base away. V usage is TRBV2 and J usage is TRBJ2-1; D not certain. The CDR3 totals 13 residues. The germline CDR1 and CDR2 sequences are SNHLY and FYNNEI. The CDR3 DNA is TGTGCCAGCAGCCTCACGCTTCACAATGAGCGGTTCTTC. It specifies CASSLTLHNERFF.

This clonotype was counted at least ten times. The V call is TRBV29-1, the J call TRBJ2-7, with 9 bases lining up with TRBD1. CDR1 and CDR2 (germline): SQVTM, ANQGSEA. This CDR3 comprises 14 residues. The trim removed 4 bases at V and 5 bases at J, leaving 9 bases unmatched. CDR3 in amino acids: CSVAEQGATNEQYF. The CDR3 nucleotides are TGCAGCGTTGCCGAACAGGGGGCGACGAACGAGCAGTACTTC.

This clonotype showed up many times. The genes are TRBV27 and TRBJ1-1; D unclear. Between the trimmed V and J ends, which lost 1 base and 4 bases, there was a span of 10 bases. CDR3 length: 14 residues. Per the germline V gene, CDR1 is MNHEY and CDR2 is SMNVEV (reference sequence). CDR3 amino acids: CASSLLGQSTEAFF. CDR3 DNA sequence: TGTGCCAGCAGTTTATTAGGGCAGTCCACTGAAGCTTTCTTT.

This clonotype was seen ten or more times. The chain is built from TRBV3-1 and TRBJ1-3; D is undetermined. Trimming stripped 2 bases from V and 2 bases from J, with 10 bases between. This CDR3 region has 15 residues. Germline V gene sequence: CDR1 LGHDT, CDR2 YNNKEL (reference sequence). The CDR3, as DNA: TGTGCCAGCAGCCAATACCAAGATGCTGGAAACACCATATATTTT. Translating gives CASSQYQDAGNTIYF.